The entry below describes one T cell receptor (beta chain). The antigen remains unidentified. These data belong to a study of Ad26.COV2.S vaccination and SARS-CoV-2 variants. From germline, CDR1 is KGHDR and CDR2 SFDVKD. Trimming left V 3 bases short and J 15 bases short, with 11 bases between. This CDR3 contains 11 residues. Clones were sequenced by immunoSEQ multiplex PCR, and TCRdb holds only the in-frame ones, with some missing. The data show about 350,000 clones, about 91% seen once. Overall study findings and caveats: A substantial breadth of spike-specific CD8+ and CD4+ T cell responses after vaccination has been reported. Comparability of non-spike TCR breadth was observed across vaccine and placebo recipients. Spike-specific TCR breadth was greater in vaccine than placebo recipients.

The rearrangement joins TRBV24-1 to TRBJ2-1, with D perhaps TRBD1 (6 bases). This receptor was obtained from a human donor who had recovered from COVID-19. Sequencing was performed on peripheral blood, taken after recovery from COVID-19. DNA for the CDR3: TGTGCCACCAGTGATCAGGGGTTCGTGTTCTTC. Its translation: CATSDQGFVFF.